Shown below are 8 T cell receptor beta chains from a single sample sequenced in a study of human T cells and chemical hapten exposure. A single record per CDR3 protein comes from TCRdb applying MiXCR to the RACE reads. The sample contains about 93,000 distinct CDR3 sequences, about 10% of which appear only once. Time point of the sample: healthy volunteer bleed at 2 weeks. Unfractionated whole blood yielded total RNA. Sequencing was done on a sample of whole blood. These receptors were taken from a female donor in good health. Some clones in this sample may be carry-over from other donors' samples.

The CDR3 here is CASIHFDITYNEQFF. The CDR3 bases are TGTGCCAGCATCCATTTCGACATCACCTACAATGAGCAGTTCTTC. This chain links TRBV2 with TRBJ2-1; no definite D call. V was shortened by 7 bases and J by 2 bases, with 15 bases between the two germline ends. CDR3 length: 15 residues. The germline gives CDR1 SNHLY, CDR2 FYNNEI. Supplemented by reference TRBV2 and TRBJ2-1, the full variable domain reads EPEVTQTPSHQVTQMGQEVILRCVPISNHLYFYWYRQILGQKVEFLVSFYNNEISEKSEIFDDQFSVERPDGSNFTLKIRSTKLEDSAMYFCASIHFDITYNEQFFGPGTRLTVL.

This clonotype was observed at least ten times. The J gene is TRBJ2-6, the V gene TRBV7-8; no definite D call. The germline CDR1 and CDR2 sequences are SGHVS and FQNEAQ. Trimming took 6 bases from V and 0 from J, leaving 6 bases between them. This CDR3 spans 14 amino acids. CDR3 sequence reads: CASSRVSGANVLTF. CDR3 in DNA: TGTGCCAGCAGTCGTGTCTCTGGGGCCAACGTCCTGACTTTC.

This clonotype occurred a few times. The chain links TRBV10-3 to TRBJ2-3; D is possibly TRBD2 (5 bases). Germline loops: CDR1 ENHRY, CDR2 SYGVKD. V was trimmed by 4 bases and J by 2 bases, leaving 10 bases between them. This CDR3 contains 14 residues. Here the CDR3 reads CAISGGADTDTQYF. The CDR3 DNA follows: TGTGCCATCAGTGGGGGAGCTGACACAGATACGCAGTATTTT.

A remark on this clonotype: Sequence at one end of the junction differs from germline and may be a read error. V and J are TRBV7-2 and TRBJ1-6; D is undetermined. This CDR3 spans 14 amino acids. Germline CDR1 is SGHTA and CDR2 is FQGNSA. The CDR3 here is CASSLLAYNSPLNF. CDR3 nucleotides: TGTGCCAGCAGCCTACTGGCTTATAATTCACCCCTCAACTTT.

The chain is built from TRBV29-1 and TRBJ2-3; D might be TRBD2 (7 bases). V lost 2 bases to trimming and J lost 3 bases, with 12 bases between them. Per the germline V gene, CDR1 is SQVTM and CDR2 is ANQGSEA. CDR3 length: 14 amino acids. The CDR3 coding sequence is TGCAGCGTTGAAAGGGGGGGTTGGACAGATACGCAGTATTTT. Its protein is CSVERGGWTDTQYF.

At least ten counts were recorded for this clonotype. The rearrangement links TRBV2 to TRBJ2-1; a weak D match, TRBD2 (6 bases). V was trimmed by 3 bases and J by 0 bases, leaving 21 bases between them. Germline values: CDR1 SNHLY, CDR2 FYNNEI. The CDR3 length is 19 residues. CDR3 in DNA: TGTGCCAGCAGTGATAGCCCCTATCGGGTAGCGGACTCCTACAATGAGCAGTTCTTC. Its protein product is CASSDSPYRVADSYNEQFF.

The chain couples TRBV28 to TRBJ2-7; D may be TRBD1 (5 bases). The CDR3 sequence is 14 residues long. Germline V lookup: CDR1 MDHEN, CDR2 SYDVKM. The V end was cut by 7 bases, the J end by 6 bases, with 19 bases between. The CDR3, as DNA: TGTGCCAGCAATTCTCCGACAGCGAAGCGCGAGCAGTACTTC. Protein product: CASNSPTAKREQYF.

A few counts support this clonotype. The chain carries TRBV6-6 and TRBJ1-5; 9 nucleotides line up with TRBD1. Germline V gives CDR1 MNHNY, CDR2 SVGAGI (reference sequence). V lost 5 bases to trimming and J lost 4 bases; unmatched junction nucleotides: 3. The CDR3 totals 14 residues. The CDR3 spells CASSTGGGNQPQHF. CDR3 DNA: TGTGCCAGCAGTACAGGGGGCGGGAATCAGCCCCAGCATTTT.